Sequencing of this TCR beta chain was carried out in a study of control samples from healthy donors and cancer patients. TCRdb keeps only in-frame clones here, not all; method: immunoSEQ multiplex PCR. The sample carries 15,000 or so clones, about 72% recorded once. The germline V gene has CDR1 LNHDA and CDR2 SQIVND (reference sequence). This CDR3 has 13 amino acids. Trimming left V 5 bases short and J 4 bases short, with 8 bases between. The sequence derives from a female donor with lung cancer. The sequenced material came from formalin-fixed, paraffin-embedded tissue. The gene calls are TRBV19 and TRBJ1-4; D is ambiguous. The CDR3 DNA reads TGTGCCAGTAGTTCTTTTGGTAATGAAAAACTGTTTTTT. Translating gives CASSSFGNEKLFF.